The rows below give T cell receptor beta chains drawn from one sample of a study of naive and memory T cell subsets. From the UMI-ligation and nested PCR reads, TCRdb called clonotypes with MiXCR, one entry per CDR3 protein. This sample yields tens of thousands of distinct CDR3 sequences, of which roughly 9.2% are seen a single time; 0.95% to 1.5% belongs to the top ten. The sequencing input was naive CD8+ T cells from blood. The receptors come from a human donor in good health. Each CDR3 is given with its conserved first and last residue. The D gene is left open where the match is weak. Rows may omit the clone size; those that give it use once, few, many or a size class.

D	size	J	V	DNA	CDR3
TRBD1	NA	TRBJ2-1	TRBV5-4	TGTGCCAGCAGCTCGACAGGGTCTTCCTACAATGAGCAGTTCTTC	CASSSTGSSYNEQFF
NA	NA	TRBJ2-7	TRBV27	TGTGCCAGCAGGACGGAGCAGTGGGGGGAGCAGTACTTC	CASRTEQWGEQYF
TRBD1	few	TRBJ2-3	TRBV6-1	TGTGCCAGCAGTGAATTTGACAGGGGTGAAACAGATACGCAGTATTTT	CASSEFDRGETDTQYF
NA	NA	TRBJ2-7	TRBV30	TGTGCCTGGAGTGTTGGGGAGGGGGACGAGCAGTACTTC	CAWSVGEGDEQYF
TRBD2	many	TRBJ2-3	TRBV9	TGTGCCAGCAGCTCAGCGGGGACAGATACGCAGTATTTT	CASSSAGTDTQYF
NA	NA	TRBJ2-7	TRBV4-1	TGCGCCAGCAGCCAAGATATCGGAGCCGGGTACGAGCAGTACTTC	CASSQDIGAGYEQYF
TRBD2	NA	TRBJ2-7	TRBV2	TGTGCCAGCATTCGTGGGAGGGCCAACGAGCAGTACTTC	CASIRGRANEQYF
TRBD2	many	TRBJ2-5	TRBV4-2	TGTGCCAGCAGCCCGTGGACTAGCGGGAGAGAAGAGACCCAGTACTTC	CASSPWTSGREETQYF
NA	NA	TRBJ1-5	TRBV9	TGTGCCAGCAGCGGGGGAGGGCAAGATCAGCCCCAGCATTTT	CASSGGGQDQPQHF
NA	NA	TRBJ1-1	TRBV7-9	TGTGCCAGCAGCTTTCTTGGCACTGAAGCTTTCTTT	CASSFLGTEAFF
NA	few	TRBJ1-5	TRBV4-1	TGCGCCAGCAGCCAAGATCCGGATCAGCCCCAGCATTTT	CASSQDPDQPQHF
TRBD1	NA	TRBJ1-6	TRBV27	TGTGCCAGCAGCCCGACAGGGGCAGGAAATTCACCCCTCCACTTT	CASSPTGAGNSPLHF
NA	NA	TRBJ2-1	TRBV7-9	TGTGCCAGCAGCTTCTCCGGACTGAACAATGAGCAGTTCTTC	CASSFSGLNNEQFF
NA	few	TRBJ1-2	TRBV2	TGTGCCAGCATGGGAAAGGATGACCAGGGATCCTATGGCTACACCTTC	CASMGKDDQGSYGYTF
TRBD1	NA	TRBJ2-4	TRBV20-1	TGCAGTGCTAGAGAGGCGCTGACAGGGGGCAAAAACATTCAGTACTTC	CSAREALTGGKNIQYF
NA	few	TRBJ2-3	TRBV21-1	TGTGCCGGCTATAGCGGGGAACGCGATACGCAGTATTTT	CAGYSGERDTQYF
TRBD2	NA	TRBJ2-7	TRBV7-3	TGTGCCAGCAGCTTTGGGACTAGCGGGAGGGCTCAAGAGCAGTACTTC	CASSFGTSGRAQEQYF
TRBD2	few	TRBJ2-1	TRBV7-6	TGTGCCAGCAGCCCTCCCCCGGGGACTAGCGTACGGGTTAGGGAGCAGTTCTTC	CASSPPPGTSVRVREQFF
NA	once	TRBJ2-7	TRBV2	TGTGCCAGCAGGGGGGTCGACTCCTACGAGCAGTACTTC	CASRGVDSYEQYF
NA	NA	TRBJ1-2	TRBV29-1	TGCAGCGTTGTATTGCCAGACTCAGACTATGGCTACACCTTC	CSVVLPDSDYGYTF
TRBD1	few	TRBJ1-1	TRBV6-5	TGTGCCAGCAGTCCCTGGACAGGGACGACTGAAGCTTTCTTT	CASSPWTGTTEAFF
NA	many	TRBJ1-5	TRBV28	TGTGCCAGCAGTTTGGATGGTAAACCCCAGCATTTT	CASSLDGKPQHF
TRBD2	NA	TRBJ2-7	TRBV7-6	TGTGCCAGCAGCCCATCTAGCGGGAGCTTCTACGAGCAGTACTTC	CASSPSSGSFYEQYF
NA	NA	TRBJ2-3	TRBV4-3	TGCGCCAGCAGCCAAGAAGGGGTTAGCACAGATACGCAGTATTTT	CASSQEGVSTDTQYF
TRBD1	NA	TRBJ1-6	TRBV4-1	TGCGCCAGCAGCCAGGACAGGGTGGGGTCACCCCTCCACTTT	CASSQDRVGSPLHF
NA	NA	TRBJ2-7	TRBV4-2	TGTGCCAGCAGCCCAGGGAGGGGGTTAGGCTACGAGCAGTACTTC	CASSPGRGLGYEQYF
TRBD1	many	TRBJ2-3	TRBV27	TGTGCCAGCAGAACTAGTAGACAGGGGGATACGCAGTATTTT	CASRTSRQGDTQYF
TRBD1	few	TRBJ1-5	TRBV27	TGTGCCAGCAGTTTGTGGCAGGGGGCCAATCAGCCCCAGCATTTT	CASSLWQGANQPQHF
TRBD2	many	TRBJ2-1	TRBV11-2	TGTGCCAGCAGCTTGCAGCGGGAGCTTTCCTACAATGAGCAGTTCTTC	CASSLQRELSYNEQFF
TRBD2	few	TRBJ2-3	TRBV19	TGTGCCAGTATTGAGACTAGCGGGCCAGATACGCAGTATTTT	CASIETSGPDTQYF
TRBD1	many	TRBJ1-1	TRBV9	TGTGCCAGCAGCCCTCGGACAGGCTCCTCAACTGAAGCTTTCTTT	CASSPRTGSSTEAFF